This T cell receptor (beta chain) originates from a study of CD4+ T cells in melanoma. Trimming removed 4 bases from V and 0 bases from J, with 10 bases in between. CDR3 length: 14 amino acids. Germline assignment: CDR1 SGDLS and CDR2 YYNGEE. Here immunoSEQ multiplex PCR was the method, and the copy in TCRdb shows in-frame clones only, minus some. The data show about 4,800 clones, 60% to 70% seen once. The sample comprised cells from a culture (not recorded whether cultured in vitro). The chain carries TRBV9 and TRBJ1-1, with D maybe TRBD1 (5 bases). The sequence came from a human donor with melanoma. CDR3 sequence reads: CASSPGTVNTEAFF. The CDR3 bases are TGTGCCAGCAGCCCCGGGACGGTGAACACTGAAGCTTTCTTT.